A single sample gave rise to the 15 T cell receptor beta chains below, sequenced in a study of blood T cell repertoires in COVID-19. TCRdb keeps only in-frame clones here, not all; method: immunoSEQ multiplex PCR. In the table there are about 260,000 clones, 70% to 90% of which are singletons. Source material: peripheral blood. These receptors all come from a woman aged 60 to 75 with COVID-19, enrolled during active disease.

The V call is TRBV6-1, the J call TRBJ1-1, with D possibly being TRBD1 (5 bases). This CDR3 has 14 residues. The germline V gene encodes CDR1 MNHNS and CDR2 SASEGT. V dropped 3 bases and J dropped 1 base, with 9 bases sitting between them. CDR3 residues: CASSERTSNTEAFF. The CDR3 DNA is TGTGCCAGCAGTGAGCGGACATCGAACACTGAAGCTTTCTTT.

In this sample, this clone turned up a few times. The CDR3 DNA reads as TGTGCCAGTAGTATGTTGGGAGGGAACACTGAAGCTTTCTTT. Its protein is CASSMLGGNTEAFF. The chain has TRBV19 and TRBJ1-1; no reliable D call. The CDR3 extends over 14 amino acids. Trimming cost V 3 bases and J 1 base, with 9 bases left between them. Looked up from germline, CDR1 is LNHDA and CDR2 is SQIVND (reference sequence).

This clone was counted a single time. This chain connects TRBV15 to TRBJ1-5; D is possibly TRBD1 (6 bases). CDR3 length: 14 residues. The germline CDR1 and CDR2 sequences are LNHNV and YYDKDF (reference sequence). The V and J ends lost 1 base and 7 bases respectively, with 11 bases between them. The CDR3 spells CATSRAGDLQPQHF. The CDR3 DNA is TGTGCCACCAGCAGAGCAGGGGATTTGCAGCCCCAGCATTTT. Drawing the rest from reference TRBV15 and TRBJ1-5, the complete variable domain is DAMVIQNPRYQVTQFGKPVTLSCSQTLNHNVMYWYQQKSSQAPKLLFHYYDKDFNNEADTPDNFQSRRPNTSFCFLDIRSPGLGDTAMYLCATSRAGDLQPQHFGDGTRLSIL.

CDR3 sequence reads: CAISTRGSNQPQHF. For the CDR3, the DNA is TGTGCCATCAGCACCAGGGGCAGCAATCAGCCCCAGCATTTT. The rearrangement uses TRBV10-3 and TRBJ1-5, with D perhaps TRBD1 (6 bases). V was trimmed by 6 bases and J by 1 base, leaving 10 bases between them. The germline V gene encodes CDR1 ENHRY and CDR2 SYGVKD. The CDR3 runs 14 residues.

This chain joins TRBV6-5 and TRBJ1-2, with TRBD1 matching 7 bases. Germline values: CDR1 MNHEY, CDR2 SVGAGI. The V gene end was trimmed by 5 bases and the J gene end by 5 bases; junction bases not matched to a gene: 5. The CDR3 is made up of 13 amino acids. The CDR3 DNA is TGTGCCAGCAGTCGGGACAGATCTTATGGCTACACCTTC. This sequence encodes CASSRDRSYGYTF.

The chain uses TRBV18 and TRBJ1-1; weak D call: TRBD1 (5 bases). V was clipped by 4 bases and J by 3 bases, with 12 bases between them. The CDR3 runs to 14 residues. From germline, CDR1 is KGHSH and CDR2 LQKENI. The DNA of the CDR3 is TGTGCCAGCTCACTGCAGGGTGGGGACACTGAAGCTTTCTTT. Translation gives CASSLQGGDTEAFF. Drawing the rest from reference TRBV18 and TRBJ1-1, the complete variable domain is NAGVMQNPRHLVRRRGQEARLRCSPMKGHSHVYWYRQLPEEGLKFMVYLQKENIIDESGMPKERFSAEFPKEGPSILRIQQVVRGDSAAYFCASSLQGGDTEAFFGQGTRLTVV.

The chain links TRBV9 to TRBJ2-3, with a weak D call TRBD1 (5 bases). Trimming took off 4 bases at V and 5 bases at J, with 14 bases between the two ends. The CDR3 is made up of 14 amino acids. Germline V gives CDR1 SGDLS, CDR2 YYNGEE. The CDR3 here is CASSIRQTQDTQYF. DNA for the CDR3: TGTGCCAGCAGCATTCGACAGACCCAAGATACGCAGTATTTT. Drawing the rest from reference TRBV9 and TRBJ2-3, the complete variable domain is DSGVTQTPKHLITATGQRVTLRCSPRSGDLSVYWYQQSLDQGLQFLIQYYNGEERAKGNILERFSAQQFPDLHSELNLSSLELGDSALYFCASSIRQTQDTQYFGPGTRLTVL.

CDR3 residues: CATRGDINTGELFF. The CDR3 region has the DNA TGTGCCACCCGGGGGGACATAAACACCGGGGAGCTGTTTTTT. The chain carries TRBV10-3 and TRBJ2-2; TRBD2 might be the D (7 bases). V gave up 10 bases and J gave up 2 bases, with 14 bases separating them. The V gene's germline CDR1 is ENHRY and CDR2 SYGVKD. The CDR3 consists of 14 residues.

This sequence joins TRBV5-4 and TRBJ2-1; TRBD2 aligns across 9 bases. The CDR3 has 17 residues. V lost 0 bases to trimming and J lost 4 bases; unmatched junction nucleotides: 8. Germline-derived CDR1 and CDR2 are SGHNT and YYREEE (reference sequence). The CDR3 is CASSLGHSGREYNEQFF. The CDR3 nucleotides are TGTGCCAGCAGCTTGGGACATAGCGGGAGAGAATACAATGAGCAGTTCTTC.

V usage is TRBV19 and J usage is TRBJ1-5, with D hard to call. This CDR3 comprises 13 residues. Looked up from germline, CDR1 is LNHDA and CDR2 is SQIVND (reference sequence). V was cut by 4 bases and J by 6 bases, with 10 bases left in between. The CDR3 protein is CASSNRLSQPQHF. DNA of the CDR3: TGTGCCAGTAGTAACCGCCTTAGTCAGCCCCAGCATTTT.

This chain uses TRBV10-3 with TRBJ2-5; 11 nucleotides match TRBD2. V trimming: 2 bases; J trimming: 5 bases; junction bases outside the gene matches: 7. Per the germline V gene, CDR1 is ENHRY and CDR2 is SYGVKD. This CDR3 has 16 amino acids. CDR3 amino acids: CAISEPTSGRWETQYF. In DNA, the CDR3 is TGTGCCATCAGTGAGCCCACTAGCGGGAGATGGGAGACCCAGTACTTC.

The count of this clone is one. V gene TRBV30 combines with J gene TRBJ2-5, with TRBD2 as a possible D gene (7 bases). Germline loops: CDR1 GTSNPN, CDR2 SVGIG (reference sequence). Trimming shortened V by 1 base and J by 2 bases, and 17 bases separated the two germline ends. This CDR3 has 16 amino acids. CDR3 nucleotides: TGTGCCTGGAGTGGGGGAGGGGGACTCCAACAAGAGACCCAGTACTTC. Its translation: CAWSGGGGLQQETQYF. The variable domain in full, completed from reference TRBV30 and TRBJ2-5, reads SQTIHQWPATLVQPVGSPLSLECTVEGTSNPNLYWYRQAAGRGLQLLFYSVGIGQISSEVPQNLSASRPQDRQFILSSKKLLLSDSGFYLCAWSGGGGLQQETQYFGPGTRLLVL.

This chain links TRBV7-3 with TRBJ1-1; D is unclear. CDR3 size: 14 residues. Deletions cut 5 bases from V and 2 bases from J, with 12 bases between. Germline values: CDR1 SGHTA, CDR2 FQGTGA. The CDR3 loop is CASSPYSVNTEAFF. CDR3 DNA sequence: TGTGCCAGCAGCCCATACTCGGTAAACACTGAAGCTTTCTTT.

This clone was seen only once. This rearrangement joins TRBV28 to TRBJ2-5; TRBD1 aligns across 10 bases. The germline CDR1 and CDR2 sequences are MDHEN and SYDVKM. V lost 2 bases, J lost 5 bases, and 5 bases stayed unmatched. The CDR3 covers 15 residues. This CDR3 reads CASSLRGTGDETQYF. CDR3 coding DNA: TGTGCCAGCAGTTTAAGAGGGACAGGGGACGAGACCCAGTACTTC.

This clone was recorded only once. This chain uses TRBV6-5 with TRBJ2-1; TRBD1 aligns across 8 bases. Germline V gives CDR1 MNHEY, CDR2 SVGAGI. Unmatched junction bases numbered 2, after V lost 0 bases and J lost 1 base. The CDR3 covers 16 residues. The CDR3 region is CASSYSRGPSYNEQFF. In DNA, the CDR3 is TGTGCCAGCAGTTACTCCAGGGGGCCTTCCTACAATGAGCAGTTCTTC.